The sequence of this TCR beta chain was determined in a study of cytomegalovirus exposure and HLA in healthy donors. Study-level results: In a later analysis, an Asian-associated ancestry cluster reportedly showed fewer N-insertions than the 666-donor mean. Earlier results showed most TCR beta V segments being productive about 87% or about 30% of the time.

The PCR made use of 60 Vbeta and 13 Jbeta primers. The data were produced by immunoSEQ multiplex PCR, yet TCRdb's version contains in-frame clones alone and is incomplete. The table has 100,000 to 150,000 clones, under 85% seen once. The V gene lost 2 bases and the J gene lost 7 bases, with 8 bases spanning the gap. The germline CDR1 and CDR2 sequences are MNHEY and SMNVEV (reference sequence). CDR3 size: 13 residues. Concerning this clone itself: Antigen specificity is unknown.

This sequence was found in a male donor in good health and CMV-seropositive. Sequenced sample: PBMCs. V and J are TRBV27 and TRBJ2-2, with D unresolved. This chain's CDR3 is CASSLNVVGELFF. As DNA, the CDR3 is TGTGCCAGCAGTTTAAACGTAGTCGGGGAGCTGTTTTTT.